The 21 T cell receptor beta chains below were found in one sample sequenced in a study of post-analysis software for immune sequencing data. Study-level points and caveats: In patients, TRBV5-6, TRBV5-1 and TRBV20-1 belonged to five TRBV segments found more frequently than in controls.

Researchers reported that TCR beta cDNA libraries carried unique molecular identifiers. TCRdb processed the PCR reads anew with MiXCR; each CDR3 protein has one entry. The table has approximately 260,000 distinct CDR3 sequences, about 38% seen once. These receptors have no known antigen. The material sequenced was blood. Source of these receptors: a girl aged 5-17 years with multiple sclerosis.

As for this clonotype: A single base separates this from a much larger clone, so it may be a read error. The CDR3 DNA reads as TGCAGTGCTAGAATGAGGGTAGGGGGGATTTATGGCTACACCTTC. It codes for CSARMRVGGIYGYTF. The chain uses TRBV20-1 and TRBJ1-2, with D perhaps matching TRBD1 (6 bases). There are 15 residues in the CDR3. Germline V gene data show CDR1 as DFQATT and CDR2 as SNEGSKA (reference sequence). V lost 2 bases and J 5 bases, leaving 18 bases between the germline ends.

This clonotype came up many times. The chain combines TRBV28 with TRBJ1-2; TRBD1 might be the D (5 bases). Germline V gene sequence: CDR1 MDHEN, CDR2 SYDVKM. Trimming cost V 5 bases and J 2 bases, with 12 bases left between them. The CDR3 spans 14 residues. CDR3 nucleotides: TGTGCCAGCAGTCCGCCGGACACGAACTATGGCTACACCTTC. Its protein product is CASSPPDTNYGYTF.

The chain employs TRBV2 and TRBJ1-1; D uncertain. Trimming removed 3 bases at V and 4 bases at J, with 9 bases between. Germline V gene data show CDR1 as SNHLY and CDR2 as FYNNEI. CDR3 length: 13 amino acids. Written as DNA, the CDR3 is TGTGCCAGCAGTGAGACGAGGGCCACTGAAGCTTTCTTT. Translated: CASSETRATEAFF. Together with reference TRBV2 and TRBJ1-1, the CDR3 gives the full variable domain: EPEVTQTPSHQVTQMGQEVILRCVPISNHLYFYWYRQILGQKVEFLVSFYNNEISEKSEIFDDQFSVERPDGSNFTLKIRSTKLEDSAMYFCASSETRATEAFFGQGTRLTVV.

This clonotype has a handful of counts. This rearrangement joins TRBV3-1 to TRBJ1-6; TRBD1 aligns across 10 bases. The germline CDR1 and CDR2 sequences are LGHDT and YNNKEL (reference sequence). The CDR3 loop spans 15 amino acids. With 2 bases clipped from V and 7 bases from J, the junction kept 2 bases outside the gene matches. CDR3 loop: CASSQPGQGNSPLHF. The CDR3, as DNA: TGTGCCAGCAGCCAACCGGGACAGGGGAATTCACCCCTCCACTTT.

This clonotype was picked up many times. This chain connects TRBV6-5 to TRBJ1-1; the match to TRBD1 covers 8 bases. The CDR3 runs to 16 residues. V was pared by 0 bases and J by 1 base, with 4 bases of the junction left unmatched. Per the germline V gene, CDR1 is MNHEY and CDR2 is SVGAGI. The CDR3 DNA is TGTGCCAGCAGTTACTCGAGGGACAGGACGAACACTGAAGCTTTCTTT. Amino acid sequence: CASSYSRDRTNTEAFF.

This clonotype has ten or more counts. The CDR3 here is CASSPPNGQGGQFF. The CDR3, as DNA: TGTGCCAGCTCACCTCCGAACGGACAGGGGGGACAGTTCTTC. The chain links TRBV18 to TRBJ2-1, with 10 bases fitting TRBD1. The CDR3 has 14 residues. From germline, CDR1 is KGHSH and CDR2 LQKENI. Germline trimming cut 3 bases from V and 13 bases from J; bases unmatched to any gene: 9.

This clonotype was recorded many times. The rearrangement joins TRBV6-5 to TRBJ1-6; D gene uncertain. The CDR3 is 14 residues long. Germline-derived CDR1 and CDR2 are MNHEY and SVGAGI. V dropped 0 bases and J dropped 6 bases, with 6 bases sitting between them. CDR3 sequence: CASSYSTANSPLHF. As DNA, the CDR3 is TGTGCCAGCAGTTACTCTACCGCTAATTCACCCCTCCACTTT.

This clonotype was found many times. V is TRBV29-1 and J is TRBJ2-1; TRBD1 is a possible D gene (5 bases). This CDR3 is built from 14 residues. The V end lost 7 bases, the J end lost 7 bases, and 20 bases lay between the germline ends. Germline loops: CDR1 SQVTM, CDR2 ANQGSEA. The CDR3 here is CSASIQGVRNEQFF. Written as DNA, the CDR3 is TGCAGCGCCTCTATCCAGGGCGTAAGGAATGAGCAGTTCTTC.

This clonotype was counted at least ten times. This chain links TRBV20-1 with TRBJ1-6; D remains unclear. The length of the CDR3 is 15 residues. With 4 bases removed from V and 8 bases from J, the gap between germline ends came to 18 bases. Germline V lookup: CDR1 DFQATT, CDR2 SNEGSKA (reference sequence). CDR3 amino acids: CSAKVDSGTDSPLHF. In nucleotides, the CDR3 is TGCAGTGCTAAGGTAGATTCGGGAACCGATTCACCCCTCCACTTT.

CDR3 DNA: TGTGCCAGCAGATCGGGTTGGAGAACTGAAGCTTTCTTT. As protein: CASRSGWRTEAFF. This chain connects TRBV7-2 to TRBJ1-1; D call uncertain. This CDR3 comprises 13 residues. The germline V gene has CDR1 SGHTA and CDR2 FQGNSA. Deletions cut 6 bases from V and 5 bases from J, with 13 bases between.

With regard to this clonotype: This may stem from a read error, because a much larger clone lies one nucleotide away. The CDR3 spells CAGSLGRGPRETQYF. CDR3 in DNA: TGTGCCGGCAGCTTAGGGCGGGGGCCGAGGGAGACCCAGTACTTC. The chain has TRBV11-3 and TRBJ2-5, with D possibly matching TRBD2 (7 bases). Per germline, CDR1 SGHNT and CDR2 YENEEA. The CDR3 is 15 amino acids.

The chain carries TRBV5-1 and TRBJ1-2; 8 bases are a match to TRBD1. The ends lost 4 bases at V and 8 bases at J; junction bases unmatched: 10. Germline CDR1 and CDR2: SGHRS and YFSETQ. The CDR3 spans 14 residues. CDR3 in amino acids: CASSAMGQAGGYTF. Written as DNA, the CDR3 is TGCGCCAGCAGCGCGATGGGACAGGCGGGCGGCTACACCTTC.

This clonotype came up many times. The rearrangement links TRBV7-8 to TRBJ1-6, with 7 positions matching TRBD1. CDR1 is SGHVS and CDR2 is FQNEAQ in the germline V gene. Germline trimming cut 4 bases from V and 0 bases from J; bases unmatched to any gene: 15. This CDR3 is 20 amino acids long. CDR3 DNA sequence: TGTGCCAGCAGCTCCCCGAGTAGGCAGGGGGTTAGCTCCTATAATTCACCCCTCCACTTT. Its translation: CASSSPSRQGVSSYNSPLHF.

The V and J genes are TRBV6-6 and TRBJ1-2; the match to TRBD1 covers 8 bases. J was trimmed by 4 bases and V by 4 bases; bases with no gene match: 8. The CDR3 loop spans 15 amino acids. The germline gives CDR1 MNHNY, CDR2 SVGAGI (reference sequence). The CDR3 DNA follows: TGTGCCAGCAGTTCTTATCCAGGGGGCGGCTATGGCTACACCTTC. Translation: CASSSYPGGGYGYTF.

This clonotype was detected ten times or more. The V and J genes are TRBV2 and TRBJ2-3; perhaps TRBD2 as D (6 bases). The V gene lost 3 bases and the J gene lost 3 bases, with 19 bases spanning the gap. There are 17 residues in the CDR3. The germline V gene encodes CDR1 SNHLY and CDR2 FYNNEI. The chain's CDR3 is CASSEAWRLARTDTQYF. CDR3 in DNA: TGTGCCAGCAGTGAGGCGTGGAGGCTAGCGAGGACAGATACGCAGTATTTT.

This chain uses TRBV28 with TRBJ2-1, with unresolved D. From germline, CDR1 is MDHEN and CDR2 SYDVKM. V lost 2 bases, J lost 9 bases, and 11 bases lay in between. The CDR3 extends over 13 amino acids. CDR3 DNA: TGTGCCAGCAGTTTAGGGCAATTGGGTGAGCAGTTCTTC. As protein: CASSLGQLGEQFF.

V gene TRBV5-1 combines with J gene TRBJ2-4; possible D gene TRBD1, 6 bases. The DNA end is a closer match to TRBJ2-7, so the J assignment may be wrong. Germline-derived CDR1 and CDR2 are SGHRS and YFSETQ. The CDR3 consists of 15 residues. The CDR3 is CASSLVDSVLYEQYF. The CDR3 coding sequence is TGCGCCAGCAGCTTGGTGGACAGCGTCCTCTACGAGCAGTACTTC.

The table lists this clonotype with many counts. The V and J genes are TRBV7-9 and TRBJ1-1; TRBD1 aligns across 8 bases. The germline V gene has CDR1 SEHNR and CDR2 FQNEAQ (reference sequence). Losses at the gene ends were 6 bases for V and 1 base for J; bases not matched to a gene: 4. The CDR3 runs to 14 residues. The CDR3 spells CASRMGQENTEAFF. In DNA form, the CDR3 reads TGTGCCAGCAGAATGGGACAGGAGAACACTGAAGCTTTCTTT.

This clonotype was detected ten times or more. V usage is TRBV19 and J usage is TRBJ2-1; D is unresolved. V lost 5 bases, J lost 0 bases, and 11 bases lay in between. The CDR3 has 15 residues. CDR1 and CDR2 (germline): LNHDA, SQIVND (reference sequence). The CDR3 sequence is CASSVDRSSYNEQFF. In DNA, the CDR3 is TGTGCCAGTAGTGTTGATAGAAGCTCCTACAATGAGCAGTTCTTC.

As regards this clonotype: This may be a read error: a much more frequent sequence differs by one nucleotide. The chain combines TRBV4-1 with TRBJ2-1, with 9 bases aligning to TRBD2. The J call may be wrong; the DNA end is better matched by TRBJ2-7. This CDR3 contains 20 residues. Per germline, CDR1 MGHRA and CDR2 YSYEKL. The CDR3 DNA reads as TGCGCCAGCAGCCGCACAACGGGACTAGCAGGGTGGGGCTCCTACAATGAGCAGTACTTC. Its translation: CASSRTTGLAGWGSYNEQYF.

The chain employs TRBV20-1 and TRBJ2-5; 8 nucleotides line up with TRBD2. CDR1 and CDR2 from the germline V gene are DFQATT and SNEGSKA (reference sequence). J was trimmed by 2 bases and V by 1 base; bases with no gene match: 6. The CDR3 runs 15 residues. This chain's CDR3 is CSARVPGGGQETQYF. CDR3 in DNA: TGCAGTGCTAGAGTCCCCGGCGGGGGGCAAGAGACCCAGTACTTC.